Below, one T cell receptor beta chain is given with its context. Its antigen is not yet known. Nothing much larger sits one base from this clone, and base qualities are not available. The receptor library was made with the immunoSEQ multiplex PCR assay. Not all clones reach the TCRdb copy of this immuneACCESS table, which keeps in-frame sequences only. Checked studies attribute under half of the gap to unresolved V genes and leave the rest unexplained. In all, the sample holds around 100,000 clones, and 92% of those were seen once. The ten largest clones take up about 1.5% of the sample. The sample comes from a study of T cell changes during pregnancy in multiple sclerosis (dated by TCRdb to the late 2010s). As for the study more broadly: The study examined how the T cell repertoire changed over the course of pregnancy in women with multiple sclerosis.

The CDR3 sequence holds 15 residues, the cysteine and phenylalanine included. The only DNA kept is the CDR3, 45 bases in frame from the first base. Trimming at the junction amounts to 6 bases on V and 0 bases on J, and the germline ends lie 12 bases apart. Taken from the germline V gene, the CDR1 and CDR2 loops are SGHTA and FQGTGA. The sequence is built from TRBV7-3 and TRBJ2-1, and possibly TRBD2, on 6 matching bases. Source: peripheral blood, taken in the third trimester of pregnancy. This clonotype originated in a female donor with multiple sclerosis, enrolled in a pregnancy study. The CDR3 loop reads CASRRDEVSYNEQFF. The bases are TGTGCCAGCAGGCGGGACGAGGTCTCCTACAATGAGCAGTTCTTC.